This T cell receptor (beta chain) was documented in a study of tumor and adjacent non-tumor tissue in lung cancer. Concerning this clonotype itself: An end of the junction differs from the germline gene, which may be a read error.

No cell sorting was done before RNA was extracted from the tissue. A modified ARM-PCR protocol with three rounds of nested PCR amplified TCRbeta. TCRdb processed the multiplex PCR reads anew with MiXCR; each CDR3 protein has one entry. The repertoire holds approximately 120,000 distinct CDR3 sequences, with about 66% as singletons. This CDR3 is built from 12 residues. Germline lookup yields CDR1 SGHAT and CDR2 FQNNGV. This chain uses TRBV11-2 with TRBJ1-1; D gene unclear. The sequenced material came from lung tumor tissue. The TCR sequence derives from a man under 40 with non-small cell lung cancer. Here the CDR3 DNA reads TGTACCAGCATCTTCTATGGCCCTGAAGCTTTCTTT. Protein: CTSIFYGPEAFF.